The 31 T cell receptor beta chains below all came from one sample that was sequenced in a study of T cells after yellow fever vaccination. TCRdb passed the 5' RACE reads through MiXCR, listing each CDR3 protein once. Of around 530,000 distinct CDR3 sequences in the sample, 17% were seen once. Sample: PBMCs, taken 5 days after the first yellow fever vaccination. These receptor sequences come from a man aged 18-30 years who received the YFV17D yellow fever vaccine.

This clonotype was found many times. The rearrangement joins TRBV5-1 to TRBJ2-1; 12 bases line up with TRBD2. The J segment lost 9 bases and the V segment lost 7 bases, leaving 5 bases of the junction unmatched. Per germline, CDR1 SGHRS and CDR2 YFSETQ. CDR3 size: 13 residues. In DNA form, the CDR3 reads TGCGCCAGCCAGACTAGCGGGGGCCGTGAGCAGTTCTTC. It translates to CASQTSGGREQFF.

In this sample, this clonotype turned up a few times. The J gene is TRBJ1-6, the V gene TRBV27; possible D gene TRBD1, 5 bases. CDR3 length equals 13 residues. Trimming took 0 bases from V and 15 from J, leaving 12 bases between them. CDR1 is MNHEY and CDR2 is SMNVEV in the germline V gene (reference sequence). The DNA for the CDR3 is TGTGCCAGCAGTTTATCCAAGACGGGGGACCTCCACTTT. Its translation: CASSLSKTGDLHF.

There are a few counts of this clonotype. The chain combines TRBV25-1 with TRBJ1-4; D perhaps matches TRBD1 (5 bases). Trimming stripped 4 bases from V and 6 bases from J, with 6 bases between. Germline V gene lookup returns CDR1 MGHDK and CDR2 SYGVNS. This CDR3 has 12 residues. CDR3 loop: CASSVGDEKLFF. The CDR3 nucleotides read TGTGCCAGCAGTGTGGGGGATGAAAAACTGTTTTTT.

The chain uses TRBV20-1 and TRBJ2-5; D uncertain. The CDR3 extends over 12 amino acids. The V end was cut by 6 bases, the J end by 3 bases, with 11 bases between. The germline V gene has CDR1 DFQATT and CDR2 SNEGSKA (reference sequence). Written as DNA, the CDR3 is TGCAGTGCGGCAGTACAAGAAGAGACCCAGTACTTC. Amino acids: CSAAVQEETQYF.

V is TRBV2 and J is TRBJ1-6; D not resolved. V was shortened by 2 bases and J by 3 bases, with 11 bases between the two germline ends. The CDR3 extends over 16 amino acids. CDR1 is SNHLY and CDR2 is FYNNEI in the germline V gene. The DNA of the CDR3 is TGTGCCAGCAGTGAACAGAGGGATTTCTATAATTCACCCCTCCACTTT. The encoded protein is CASSEQRDFYNSPLHF.

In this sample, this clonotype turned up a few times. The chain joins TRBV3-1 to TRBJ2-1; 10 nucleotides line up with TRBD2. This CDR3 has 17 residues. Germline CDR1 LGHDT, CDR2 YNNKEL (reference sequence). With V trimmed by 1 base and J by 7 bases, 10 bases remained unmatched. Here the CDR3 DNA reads TGTGCCAGCAGCCAAGTAGCGGGGGGCTCTGCGTGGAATGAGCAGTTCTTC. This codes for CASSQVAGGSAWNEQFF.

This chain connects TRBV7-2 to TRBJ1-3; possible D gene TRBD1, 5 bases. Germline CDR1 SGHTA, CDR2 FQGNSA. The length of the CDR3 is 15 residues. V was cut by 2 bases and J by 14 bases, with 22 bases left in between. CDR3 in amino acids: CASSLTWSTQRTLYF. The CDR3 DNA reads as TGTGCCAGCAGCTTAACCTGGTCAACTCAAAGGACACTATATTTT.

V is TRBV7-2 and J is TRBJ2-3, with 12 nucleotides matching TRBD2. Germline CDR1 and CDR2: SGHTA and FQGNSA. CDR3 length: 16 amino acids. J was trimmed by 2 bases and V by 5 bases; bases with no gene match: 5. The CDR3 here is CASSRRLAGDTDTQYF. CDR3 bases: TGTGCCAGCAGCCGGCGACTAGCGGGGGACACAGATACGCAGTATTTT.

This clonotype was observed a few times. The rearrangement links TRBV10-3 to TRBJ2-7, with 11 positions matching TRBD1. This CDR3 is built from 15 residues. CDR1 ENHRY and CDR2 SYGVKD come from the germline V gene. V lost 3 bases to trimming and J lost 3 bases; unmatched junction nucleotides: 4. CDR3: CAISDPGTGGYEQYV. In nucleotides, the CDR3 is TGTGCCATCAGTGACCCCGGGACAGGGGGCTACGAGCAGTACGTC.

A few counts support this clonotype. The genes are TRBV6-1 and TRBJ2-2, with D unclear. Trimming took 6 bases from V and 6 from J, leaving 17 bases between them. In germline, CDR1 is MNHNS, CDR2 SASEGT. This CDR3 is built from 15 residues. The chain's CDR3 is CASSHGGQPSGELFF. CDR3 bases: TGTGCCAGCAGCCACGGTGGGCAGCCATCCGGGGAGCTGTTTTTT.

CDR3 residues: CASSLEGPTGAQYF. CDR3 coding DNA: TGTGCCAGCAGCTTGGAGGGACCAACGGGGGCCCAGTACTTC. The chain employs TRBV7-9 and TRBJ2-5, with a weak D call TRBD2 (6 bases). CDR1 SEHNR and CDR2 FQNEAQ come from the germline V gene (reference sequence). The CDR3 runs to 14 residues. V lost 3 bases to trimming and J lost 9 bases, with 17 bases between them.

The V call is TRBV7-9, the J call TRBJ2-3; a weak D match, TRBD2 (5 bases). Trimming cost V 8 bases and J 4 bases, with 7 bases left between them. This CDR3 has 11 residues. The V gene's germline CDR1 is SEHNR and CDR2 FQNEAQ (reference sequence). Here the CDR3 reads CASQRADTQYF. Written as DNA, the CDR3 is TGTGCCAGCCAGAGGGCAGATACGCAGTATTTT.

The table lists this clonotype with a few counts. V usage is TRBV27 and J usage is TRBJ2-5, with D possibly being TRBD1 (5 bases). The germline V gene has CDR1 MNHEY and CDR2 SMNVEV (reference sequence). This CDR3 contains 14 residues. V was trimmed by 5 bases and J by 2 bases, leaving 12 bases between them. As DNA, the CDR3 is TGTGCCAGCAGTACCCGCAGGGAACAAGAGACCCAGTACTTC. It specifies CASSTRREQETQYF.

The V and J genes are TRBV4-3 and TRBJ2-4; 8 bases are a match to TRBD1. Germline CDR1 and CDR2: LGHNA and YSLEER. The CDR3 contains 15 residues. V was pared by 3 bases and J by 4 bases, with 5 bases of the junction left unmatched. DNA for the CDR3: TGCGCCAGCAGCCATTCGACAGGGGCGAAAAACATTCAGTACTTC. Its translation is CASSHSTGAKNIQYF.

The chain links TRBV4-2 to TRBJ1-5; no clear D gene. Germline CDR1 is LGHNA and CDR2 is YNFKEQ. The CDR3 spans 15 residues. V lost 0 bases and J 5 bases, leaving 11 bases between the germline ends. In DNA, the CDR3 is TGTGCCAGCAGCCAAGAAGGCACTTCTCATCAGCCCCAGCATTTT. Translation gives CASSQEGTSHQPQHF.

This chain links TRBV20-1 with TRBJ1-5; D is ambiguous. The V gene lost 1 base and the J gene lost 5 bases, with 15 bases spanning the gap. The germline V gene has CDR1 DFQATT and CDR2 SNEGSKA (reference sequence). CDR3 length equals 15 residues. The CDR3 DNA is TGCAGTGCTAGAGCGCGGGGAGAGAGCCATCAGCCCCAGCATTTT. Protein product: CSARARGESHQPQHF.

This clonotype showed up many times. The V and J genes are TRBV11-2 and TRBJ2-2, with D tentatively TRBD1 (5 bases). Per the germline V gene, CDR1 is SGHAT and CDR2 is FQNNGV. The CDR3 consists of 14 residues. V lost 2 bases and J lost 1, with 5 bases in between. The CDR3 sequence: CASSLQGNTGELFF. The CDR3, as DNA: TGTGCCAGCAGCTTACAGGGGAACACCGGGGAGCTGTTTTTT.

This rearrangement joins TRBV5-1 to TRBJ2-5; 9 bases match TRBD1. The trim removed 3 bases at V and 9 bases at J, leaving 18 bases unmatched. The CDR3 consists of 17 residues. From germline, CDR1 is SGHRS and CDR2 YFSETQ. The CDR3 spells CASSSGLIGTGQGAQYF. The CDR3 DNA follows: TGCGCCAGCAGCTCGGGCTTGATTGGGACAGGGCAAGGGGCCCAGTACTTC.

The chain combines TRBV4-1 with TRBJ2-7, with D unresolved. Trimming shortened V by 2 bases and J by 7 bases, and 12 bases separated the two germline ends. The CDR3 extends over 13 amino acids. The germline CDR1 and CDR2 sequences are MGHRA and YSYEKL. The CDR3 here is CASSQRLAGEQYF. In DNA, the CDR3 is TGCGCCAGCAGCCAACGACTTGCTGGGGAGCAGTACTTC.

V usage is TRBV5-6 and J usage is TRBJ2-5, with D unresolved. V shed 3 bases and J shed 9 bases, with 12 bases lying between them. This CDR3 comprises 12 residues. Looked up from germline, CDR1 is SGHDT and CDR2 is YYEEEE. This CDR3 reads CASSYKYRSQYF. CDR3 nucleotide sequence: TGTGCCAGCAGCTACAAGTATCGGTCCCAGTACTTC. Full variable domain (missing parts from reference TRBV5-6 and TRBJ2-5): DAGVTQSPTHLIKTRGQQVTLRCSPKSGHDTVSWYQQALGQGPQFIFQYYEEEERQRGNFPDRFSGHQFPNYSSELNVNALLLGDSALYLCASSYKYRSQYFGPGTRLLVL.

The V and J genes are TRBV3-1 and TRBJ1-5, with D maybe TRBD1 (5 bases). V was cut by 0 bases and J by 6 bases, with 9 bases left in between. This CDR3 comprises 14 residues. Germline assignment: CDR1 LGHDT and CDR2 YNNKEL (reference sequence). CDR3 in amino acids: CASSQDGGVQPQHF. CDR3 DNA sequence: TGTGCCAGCAGCCAAGATGGGGGGGTTCAGCCCCAGCATTTT.

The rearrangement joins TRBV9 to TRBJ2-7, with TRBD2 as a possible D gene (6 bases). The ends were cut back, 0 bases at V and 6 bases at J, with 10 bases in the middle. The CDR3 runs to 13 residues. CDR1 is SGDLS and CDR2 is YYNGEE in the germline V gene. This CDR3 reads CASSVATSSEQYF. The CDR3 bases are TGTGCCAGCAGCGTAGCCACTAGCAGCGAGCAGTACTTC.

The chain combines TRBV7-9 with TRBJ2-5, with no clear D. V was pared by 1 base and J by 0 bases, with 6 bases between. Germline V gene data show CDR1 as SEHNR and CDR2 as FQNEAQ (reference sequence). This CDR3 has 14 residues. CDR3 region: CASSLGPDQETQYF. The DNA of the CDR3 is TGTGCCAGCAGCTTAGGACCGGACCAAGAGACCCAGTACTTC.

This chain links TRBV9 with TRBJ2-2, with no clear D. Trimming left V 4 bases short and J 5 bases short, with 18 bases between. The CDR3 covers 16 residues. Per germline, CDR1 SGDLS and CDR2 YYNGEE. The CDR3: CASSFNRAFSTGELFF. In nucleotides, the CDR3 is TGTGCCAGCAGCTTCAATCGGGCCTTCTCAACCGGGGAGCTGTTTTTT.

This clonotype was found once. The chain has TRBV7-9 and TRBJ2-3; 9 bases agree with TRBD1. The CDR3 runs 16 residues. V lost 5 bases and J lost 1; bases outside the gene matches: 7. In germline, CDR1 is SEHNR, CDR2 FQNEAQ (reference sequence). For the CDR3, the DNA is TGTGCCAGCAGCACCCGACAGGGGGAGGGCACAGATACGCAGTATTTT. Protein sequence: CASSTRQGEGTDTQYF.

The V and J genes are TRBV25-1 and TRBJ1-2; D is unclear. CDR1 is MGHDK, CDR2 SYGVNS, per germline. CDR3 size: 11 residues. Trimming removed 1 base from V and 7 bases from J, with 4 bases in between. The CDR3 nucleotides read TGTGCCAGCAGTGAATTCCGTGGCTACACCTTC. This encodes CASSEFRGYTF.

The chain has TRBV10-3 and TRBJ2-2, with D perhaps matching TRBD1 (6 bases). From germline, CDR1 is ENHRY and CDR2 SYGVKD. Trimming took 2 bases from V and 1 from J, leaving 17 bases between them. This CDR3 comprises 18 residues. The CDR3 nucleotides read TGTGCCATCAGTGAGGGATACTTCCGGGACAAGAACACCGGGGAGCTGTTTTTT. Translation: CAISEGYFRDKNTGELFF.

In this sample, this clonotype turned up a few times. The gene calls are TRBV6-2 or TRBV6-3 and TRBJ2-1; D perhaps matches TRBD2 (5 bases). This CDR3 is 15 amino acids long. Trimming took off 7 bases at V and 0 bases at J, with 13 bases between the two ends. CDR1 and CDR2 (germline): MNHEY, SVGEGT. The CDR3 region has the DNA TGTGCCAGCAAACGCGGGCGCAGCTCCTACAATGAGCAGTTCTTC. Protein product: CASKRGRSSYNEQFF.

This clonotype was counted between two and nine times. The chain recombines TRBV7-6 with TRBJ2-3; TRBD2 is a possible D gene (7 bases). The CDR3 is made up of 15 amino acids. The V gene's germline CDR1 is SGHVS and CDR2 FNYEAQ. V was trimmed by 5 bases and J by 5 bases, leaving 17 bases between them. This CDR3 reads CASSPRTRGGDTQYF. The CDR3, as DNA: TGTGCCAGCAGCCCTAGGACTAGGGGGGGAGATACGCAGTATTTT.

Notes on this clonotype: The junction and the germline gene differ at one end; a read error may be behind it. CDR3 residues: CASDRGTTGTQYF. Written as DNA, the CDR3 is TGTGCCAGCGACAGGGGGACCACAGGTACGCAGTATTTT. The J gene is TRBJ2-3, the V gene TRBV7-2; 9 bases align to TRBD1. Germline lookup yields CDR1 SGHTA and CDR2 FQGNSA. This CDR3 region has 13 residues.

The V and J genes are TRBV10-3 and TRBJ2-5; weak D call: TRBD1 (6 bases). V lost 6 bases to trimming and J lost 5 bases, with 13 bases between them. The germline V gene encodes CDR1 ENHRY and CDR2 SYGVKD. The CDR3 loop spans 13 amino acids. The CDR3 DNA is TGTGCCATCAGGAGACAGGAAAAGGAGACCCAGTACTTC. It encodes CAIRRQEKETQYF.